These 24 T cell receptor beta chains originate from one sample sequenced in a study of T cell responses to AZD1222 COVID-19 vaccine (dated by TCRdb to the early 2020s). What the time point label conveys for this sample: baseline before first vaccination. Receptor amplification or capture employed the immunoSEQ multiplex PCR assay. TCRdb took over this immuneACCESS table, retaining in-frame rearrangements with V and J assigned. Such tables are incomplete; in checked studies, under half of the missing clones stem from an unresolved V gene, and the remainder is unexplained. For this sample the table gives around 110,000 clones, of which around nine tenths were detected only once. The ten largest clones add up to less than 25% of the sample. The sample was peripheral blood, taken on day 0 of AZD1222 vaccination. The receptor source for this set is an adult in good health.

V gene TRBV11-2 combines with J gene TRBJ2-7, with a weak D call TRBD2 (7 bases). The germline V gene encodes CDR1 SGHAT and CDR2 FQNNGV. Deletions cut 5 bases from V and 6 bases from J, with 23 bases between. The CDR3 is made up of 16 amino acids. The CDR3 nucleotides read TGTGCCAGCAGCCATAGCTGGGGACGGGGGGCCTCCGAGCAGTACTTC. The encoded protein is CASSHSWGRGASEQYF.

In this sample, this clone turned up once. The CDR3 loop is CASSEYQAGGGYTF. The CDR3 coding sequence is TGCGCCAGCAGTGAGTACCAGGCCGGGGGCGGCTACACCTTC. The chain couples TRBV10-2 to TRBJ1-2; D possibly corresponds to TRBD1 (6 bases). Trimming left V 1 base short and J 8 bases short, with 14 bases between. Germline V lookup: CDR1 WSHSY, CDR2 SAAADI. The CDR3 spans 14 residues.

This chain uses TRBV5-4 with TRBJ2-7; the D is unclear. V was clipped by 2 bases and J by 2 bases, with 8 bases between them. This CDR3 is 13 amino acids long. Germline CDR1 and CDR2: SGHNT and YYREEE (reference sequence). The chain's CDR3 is CASSFSGTYEQYF. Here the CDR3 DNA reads TGTGCCAGCAGCTTTTCAGGAACCTACGAGCAGTACTTC.

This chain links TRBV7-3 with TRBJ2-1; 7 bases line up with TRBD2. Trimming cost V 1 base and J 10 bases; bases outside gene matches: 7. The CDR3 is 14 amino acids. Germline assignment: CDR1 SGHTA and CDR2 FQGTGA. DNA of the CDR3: TGTGCCAGCAGCTTAAGTTACGGCGGGGGAGAGCAGTTCTTC. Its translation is CASSLSYGGGEQFF.

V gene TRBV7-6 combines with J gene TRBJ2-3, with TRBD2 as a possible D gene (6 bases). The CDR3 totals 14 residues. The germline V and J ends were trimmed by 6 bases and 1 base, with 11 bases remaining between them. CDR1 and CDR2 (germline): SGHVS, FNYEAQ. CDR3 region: CASRPRGGTDTQYF. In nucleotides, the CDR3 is TGTGCCAGCAGACCACGCGGGGGCACAGATACGCAGTATTTT.

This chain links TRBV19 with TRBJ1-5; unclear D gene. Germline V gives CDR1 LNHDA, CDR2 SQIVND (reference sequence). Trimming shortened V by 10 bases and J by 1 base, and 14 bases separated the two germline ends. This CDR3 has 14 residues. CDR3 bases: TGTGCCACCGCGAGGACCTTAAGCAATCAGCCCCAGCATTTT. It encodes CATARTLSNQPQHF. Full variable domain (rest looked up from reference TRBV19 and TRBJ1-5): DGGITQSPKYLFRKEGQNVTLSCEQNLNHDAMYWYRQDPGQGLRLIYYSQIVNDFQKGDIAEGYSVSREKKESFPLTVTSAQKNPTAFYLCATARTLSNQPQHFGDGTRLSIL.

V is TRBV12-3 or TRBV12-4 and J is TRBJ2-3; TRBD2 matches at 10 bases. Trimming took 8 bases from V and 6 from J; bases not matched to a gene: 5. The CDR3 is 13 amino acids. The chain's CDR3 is CASGSGGADTQYF. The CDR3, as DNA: TGTGCCAGCGGGAGCGGGGGGGCTGATACGCAGTATTTT.

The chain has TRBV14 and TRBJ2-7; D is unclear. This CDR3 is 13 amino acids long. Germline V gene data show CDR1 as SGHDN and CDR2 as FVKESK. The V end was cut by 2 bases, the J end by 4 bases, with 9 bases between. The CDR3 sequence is CASSQSIGYEQYF. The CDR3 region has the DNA TGTGCCAGCAGCCAAAGTATAGGTTACGAGCAGTACTTC.

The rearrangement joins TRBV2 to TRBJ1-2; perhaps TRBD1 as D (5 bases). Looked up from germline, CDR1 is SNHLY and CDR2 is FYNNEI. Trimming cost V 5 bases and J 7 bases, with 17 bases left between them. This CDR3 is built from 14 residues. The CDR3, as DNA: TGTGCCAGCAGTTACATGCAGGGTCCCGCTGGCTACACCTTC. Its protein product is CASSYMQGPAGYTF.

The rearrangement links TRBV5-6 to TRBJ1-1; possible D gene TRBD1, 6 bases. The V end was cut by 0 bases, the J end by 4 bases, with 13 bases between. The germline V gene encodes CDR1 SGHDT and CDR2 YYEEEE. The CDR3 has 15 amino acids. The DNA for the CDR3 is TGTGCCAGCAGCTTGGAGGGGGGTTTATTCACTGAAGCTTTCTTT. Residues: CASSLEGGLFTEAFF.

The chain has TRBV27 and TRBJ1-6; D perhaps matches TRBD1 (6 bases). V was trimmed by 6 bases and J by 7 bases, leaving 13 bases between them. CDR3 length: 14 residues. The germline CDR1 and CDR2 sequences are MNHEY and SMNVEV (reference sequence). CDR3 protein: CASRSGTQNSPLHF. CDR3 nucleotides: TGTGCCAGCAGGTCCGGGACACAAAATTCACCCCTCCACTTT.

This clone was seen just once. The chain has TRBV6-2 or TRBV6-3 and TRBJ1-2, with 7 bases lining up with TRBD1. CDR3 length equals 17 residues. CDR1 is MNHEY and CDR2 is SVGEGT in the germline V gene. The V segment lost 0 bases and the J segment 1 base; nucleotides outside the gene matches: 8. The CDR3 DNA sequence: TGTGCCAGCAGTTACTCCGCAGGGGGATACCTTAACTATGGCTACACCTTC. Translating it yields CASSYSAGGYLNYGYTF.

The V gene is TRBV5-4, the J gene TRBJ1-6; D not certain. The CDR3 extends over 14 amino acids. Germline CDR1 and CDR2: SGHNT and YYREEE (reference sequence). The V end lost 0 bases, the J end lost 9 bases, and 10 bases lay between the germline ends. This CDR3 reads CASSLEGRVSPLHF. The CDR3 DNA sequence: TGTGCCAGCAGCTTGGAGGGTAGGGTTTCACCCCTCCACTTT.

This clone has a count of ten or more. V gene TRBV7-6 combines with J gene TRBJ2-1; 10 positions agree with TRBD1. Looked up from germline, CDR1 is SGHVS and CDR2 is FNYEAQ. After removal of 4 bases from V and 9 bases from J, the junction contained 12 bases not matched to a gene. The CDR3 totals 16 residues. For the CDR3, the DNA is TGTGCCAGCAGCTCACCCCCCGGGACAGGGGATACTGAGCAGTTCTTC. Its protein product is CASSSPPGTGDTEQFF.

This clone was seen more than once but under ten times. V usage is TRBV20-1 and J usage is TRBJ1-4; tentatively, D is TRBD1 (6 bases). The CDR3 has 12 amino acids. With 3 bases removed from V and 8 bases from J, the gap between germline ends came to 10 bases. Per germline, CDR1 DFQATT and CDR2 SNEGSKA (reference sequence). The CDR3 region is CSASWQGEKLFF. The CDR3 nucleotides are TGCAGTGCTAGTTGGCAGGGGGAAAAACTGTTTTTT.

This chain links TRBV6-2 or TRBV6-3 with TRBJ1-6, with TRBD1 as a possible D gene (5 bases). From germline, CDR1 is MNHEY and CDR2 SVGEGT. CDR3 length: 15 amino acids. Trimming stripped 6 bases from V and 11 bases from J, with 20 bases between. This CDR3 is CASSRDRHPATPLHF. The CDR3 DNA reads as TGTGCCAGCAGCCGAGACAGACACCCGGCGACACCCCTCCACTTT.

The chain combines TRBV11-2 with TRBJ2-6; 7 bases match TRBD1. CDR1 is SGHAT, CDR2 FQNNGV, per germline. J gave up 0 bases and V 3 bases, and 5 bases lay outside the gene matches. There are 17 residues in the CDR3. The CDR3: CASSLNRGRSGANVLTF. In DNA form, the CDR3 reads TGTGCCAGCAGCTTGAACAGGGGTCGCTCTGGGGCCAACGTCCTGACTTTC.

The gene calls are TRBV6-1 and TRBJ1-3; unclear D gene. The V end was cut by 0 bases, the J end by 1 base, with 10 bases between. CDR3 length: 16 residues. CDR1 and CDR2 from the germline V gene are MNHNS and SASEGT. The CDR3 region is CASSEAGIGSGNTIYF. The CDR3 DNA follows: TGTGCCAGCAGTGAAGCGGGAATCGGGTCTGGAAACACCATATATTTT.

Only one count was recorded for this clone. CDR3 bases: TGTGCCAGCAGCCGACTAGCGGGGGGAACCCTAGCCAAAAACATTCAGTACTTC. Protein sequence: CASSRLAGGTLAKNIQYF. J is TRBJ2-4 and V is TRBV2; 13 positions agree with TRBD2. With V trimmed by 6 bases and J by 0 bases, 8 bases remained unmatched. CDR1 is SNHLY, CDR2 FYNNEI, per germline. The CDR3 is 18 amino acids. The full variable domain, rest sourced from reference TRBV2 and TRBJ2-4, is EPEVTQTPSHQVTQMGQEVILRCVPISNHLYFYWYRQILGQKVEFLVSFYNNEISEKSEIFDDQFSVERPDGSNFTLKIRSTKLEDSAMYFCASSRLAGGTLAKNIQYFGAGTRLSVL.

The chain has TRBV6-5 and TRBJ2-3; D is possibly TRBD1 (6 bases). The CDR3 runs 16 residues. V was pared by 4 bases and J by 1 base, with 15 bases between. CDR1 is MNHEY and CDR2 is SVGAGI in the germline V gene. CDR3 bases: TGTGCCAGCAGTTCACAAACAGGGTTGGGCACAGATACGCAGTATTTT. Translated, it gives CASSSQTGLGTDTQYF.

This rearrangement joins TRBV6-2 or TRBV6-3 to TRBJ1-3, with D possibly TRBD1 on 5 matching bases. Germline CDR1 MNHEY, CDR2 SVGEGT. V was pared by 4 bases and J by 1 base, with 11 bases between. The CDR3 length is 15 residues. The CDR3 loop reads CASSSFQGSGNTIYF. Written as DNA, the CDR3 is TGTGCCAGCAGTTCCTTTCAGGGATCTGGAAACACCATATATTTT.

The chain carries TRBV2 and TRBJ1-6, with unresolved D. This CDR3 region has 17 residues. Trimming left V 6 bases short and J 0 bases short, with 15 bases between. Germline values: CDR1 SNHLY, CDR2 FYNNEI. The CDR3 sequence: CASRDFLGSSYNSPLHF. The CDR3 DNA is TGTGCCAGCAGAGATTTTTTGGGGAGCTCCTATAATTCACCCCTCCACTTT.

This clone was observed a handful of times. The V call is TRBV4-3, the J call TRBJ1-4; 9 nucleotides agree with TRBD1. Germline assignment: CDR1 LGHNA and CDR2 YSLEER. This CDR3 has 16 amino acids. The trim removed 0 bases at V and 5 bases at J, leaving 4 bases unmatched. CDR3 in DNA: TGCGCCAGCAGCCAAGACCCTGGGACAGGGAATGAAAAACTGTTTTTT. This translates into CASSQDPGTGNEKLFF.

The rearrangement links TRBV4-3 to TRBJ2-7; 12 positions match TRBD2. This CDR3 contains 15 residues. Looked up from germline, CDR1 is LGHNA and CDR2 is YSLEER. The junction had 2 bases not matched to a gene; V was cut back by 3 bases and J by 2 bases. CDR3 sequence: CASSHRTSGAYEQYF. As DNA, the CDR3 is TGCGCCAGCAGCCATAGGACTAGCGGGGCCTACGAGCAGTACTTC.